This TCR beta chain was obtained from a study of CD4 T cell repertoires in COVID-19. V was clipped by 5 bases and J by 0 bases, with 13 bases between them. This CDR3 spans 15 amino acids. CDR1 is SEHNR, CDR2 FQNEAQ, per germline (reference sequence). TCRdb's table, derived via immunoSEQ multiplex PCR, lists solely in-frame clones and lacks some. Of over 75,000 clones listed, about four fifths are singletons. The chain joins TRBV7-9 to TRBJ1-2; a possible D gene is TRBD1 (5 bases). This TCR came from a human donor who had COVID-19. The sample in question was CD4+ T cells from peripheral blood, obtained after recovery from COVID-19. CDR3 nucleotides: TGTGCCAGCAGCCTTGGATCCAGGGCTAACTATGGCTACACCTTC. This codes for CASSLGSRANYGYTF. Full variable domain (missing parts from reference TRBV7-9 and TRBJ1-2): DTGVSQNPRHKITKRGQNVTFRCDPISEHNRLYWYRQTLGQGPEFLTYFQNEAQLEKSRLLSDRFSAERPKGSFSTLEIQRTEQGDSAMYLCASSLGSRANYGYTFGSGTRLTVV.